The source of this T cell receptor (beta chain) is a study of T cell responses to AZD1222 COVID-19 vaccine. Assay: immunoSEQ multiplex PCR; the TCRdb copy retains only in-frame clones and omits some. The table has about 180,000 clones, 85% to 95% seen once. As concerns this clone: Its antigen is unidentified.

Germline loops: CDR1 SGHTA, CDR2 FQGNSA. CDR3 length equals 15 residues. J lost 4 bases, V lost 0 bases, and 0 bases had no gene match. Whole-study findings and limits: Following two doses of AZD1222, Spike-specific TCR breadth and depth rose. Seropositive AZD1222 recipients at baseline numbered only five or six. Sampling captured repertoires only after the peak T cell response. The study found vaccine-associated CD4 TCRs spanning spike, dominant at 160-218 and 743-854.

The TCR originated in an adult who received the AZD1222 COVID-19 vaccine. J is TRBJ2-1 and V is TRBV7-2, with 10 bases that match TRBD1. The starting material was peripheral blood, obtained 28 days after the second AZD1222 dose. CDR3 loop: CASSLAGQGYNEQFF. As DNA, the CDR3 is TGTGCCAGCAGCTTAGCGGGACAGGGGTACAATGAGCAGTTCTTC. Based on the CDR3 plus reference TRBV7-2 and TRBJ2-1, the full variable domain is GAGVSQSPSNKVTEKGKDVELRCDPISGHTALYWYRQSLGQGLEFLIYFQGNSAPDKSGLPSDRFSAERTGGSVSTLTIQRTQQEDSAVYLCASSLAGQGYNEQFFGPGTRLTVL.